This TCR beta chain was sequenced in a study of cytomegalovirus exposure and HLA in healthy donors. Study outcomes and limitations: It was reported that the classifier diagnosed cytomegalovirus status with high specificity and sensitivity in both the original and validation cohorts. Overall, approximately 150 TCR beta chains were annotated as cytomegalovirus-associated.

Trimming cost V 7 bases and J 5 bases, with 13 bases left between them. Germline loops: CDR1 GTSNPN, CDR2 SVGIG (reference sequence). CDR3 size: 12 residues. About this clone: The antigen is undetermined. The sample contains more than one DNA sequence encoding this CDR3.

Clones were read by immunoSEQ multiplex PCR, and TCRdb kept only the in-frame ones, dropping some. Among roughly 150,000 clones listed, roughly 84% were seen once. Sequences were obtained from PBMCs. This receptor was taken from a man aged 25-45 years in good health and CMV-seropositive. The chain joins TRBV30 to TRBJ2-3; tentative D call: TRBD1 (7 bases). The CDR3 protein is CASEGAGDTQYF. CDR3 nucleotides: TGTGCCTCGGAGGGGGCTGGAGATACGCAGTATTTT.